This T cell receptor (beta chain) was observed in a study of T cell responses to AZD1222 COVID-19 vaccine. Overall study results and limits: Clonal diversity was possibly underestimated, and white British individuals and females predominated among donors.

Method: immunoSEQ multiplex PCR; TCRdb's copy keeps in-frame clones and lacks some. The table lists 120,000 or so clones, roughly 91% of them singletons. In this sample, this clone turned up a few times. Its target is not known. The receptor was derived from an adult who received the AZD1222 COVID-19 vaccine. Sequencing used peripheral blood, obtained 28 days after the second AZD1222 dose.

The CDR3 coding sequence is TGTGCCAGCAGTCGGACAGGAACCCCTTCAGCCCAGCATTTT. Translation gives CASSRTGTPSAQHF. The J gene is TRBJ1-5, the V gene TRBV27, with TRBD1 matching 7 bases. V trimming: 5 bases; J trimming: 11 bases; junction bases outside the gene matches: 12. The CDR3 has 14 residues. Germline lookup yields CDR1 MNHEY and CDR2 SMNVEV (reference sequence).